The T cell receptor beta chain described here comes from a study of blood T cell repertoires in COVID-19. Whole-study context: Acute and convalescent COVID-19 specimens originated in the United States, Italy and Spain. Sources were T cells, B-cell-depleted T cells, or PBMCs; the material itself was cDNA or gDNA.

V dropped 0 bases and J dropped 8 bases, with 13 bases sitting between them. The germline CDR1 and CDR2 sequences are MGHRA and YSYEKL. The length of the CDR3 is 15 residues. Authors' analysis steps: Using reference gene primer amplification, nucleated cell counts were estimated. Profiled with immunoSEQ multiplex PCR; TCRdb holds only in-frame clones, not every one. The V and J calls and clone size are taken from that table; D and trimming were inferred from the DNA. Among around 9,800 clones listed, around 80% were seen once. Material: peripheral blood. The chain employs TRBV4-1 and TRBJ1-4; perhaps TRBD1 as D (6 bases). The clonotype comes from a man aged 70-80 years with active COVID-19. The CDR3 region is CASSQEAGEGEKLFF. CDR3 coding DNA: TGCGCCAGCAGCCAAGAAGCAGGGGAAGGCGAAAAACTGTTTTTT.